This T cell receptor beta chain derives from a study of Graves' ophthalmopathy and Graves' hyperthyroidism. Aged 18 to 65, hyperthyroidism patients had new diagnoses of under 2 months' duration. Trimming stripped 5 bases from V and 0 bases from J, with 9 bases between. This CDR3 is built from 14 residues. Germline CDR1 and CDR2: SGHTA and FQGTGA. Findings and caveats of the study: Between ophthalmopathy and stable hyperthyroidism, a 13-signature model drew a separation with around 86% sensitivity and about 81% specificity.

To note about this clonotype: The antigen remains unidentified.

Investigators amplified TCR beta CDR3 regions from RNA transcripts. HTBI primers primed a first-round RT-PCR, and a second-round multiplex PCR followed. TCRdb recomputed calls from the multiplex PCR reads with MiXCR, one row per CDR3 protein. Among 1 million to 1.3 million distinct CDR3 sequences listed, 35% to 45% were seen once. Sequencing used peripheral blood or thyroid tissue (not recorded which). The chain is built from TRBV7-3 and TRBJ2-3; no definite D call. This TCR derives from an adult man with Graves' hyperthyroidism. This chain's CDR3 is CASSRLSSTDTQYF. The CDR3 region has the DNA TGTGCCAGCAGCCGCCTCTCTAGCACAGATACGCAGTATTTT.